The 2 T cell receptor beta chains listed next were all sequenced from one sample in a study of T-cell reconstitution after alpha-beta-depleted transplantation in children. Unique molecular identifiers were built into the TCRbeta library. TCRdb re-analysed the PCR reads in MiXCR, keeping a single row per CDR3 protein. Seen here are around 370,000 distinct CDR3 sequences, 9% to 12% observed once, and the top ten hold about 2.3%. The sequenced sample was PBMCs from the stem cell graft donor, obtained from the stem cell graft. Receptors originate from a human donor who donated a stem cell graft to a child with acute lymphoblastic leukemia.

The V and J genes are TRBV12-3 or TRBV12-4 and TRBJ2-5; perhaps TRBD1 as D (6 bases). V was trimmed by 5 bases and J by 5 bases, leaving 18 bases between them. This CDR3 contains 15 residues. CDR3 amino acids: CASSVYRAEGETQYF. The CDR3 nucleotides are TGTGCCAGCAGTGTATACAGGGCTGAAGGGGAGACCCAGTACTTC.

The gene calls are TRBV12-3 or TRBV12-4 and TRBJ2-7; 10 bases match TRBD1. CDR3 length equals 14 residues. V shed 3 bases, J shed 7 bases, and the junction held 6 bases outside the gene matches. As DNA, the CDR3 is TGTGCCAGCAGTTTGCGACAGGGGGCTCGAGAGCAGTACTTC. Encoded protein: CASSLRQGAREQYF.